Below are 32 T cell receptor beta chains sequenced from a single sample in a study of OX40 agonist ivuxolimab in advanced cancers. Only in-frame clones appear in the TCRdb table, and some are missing; sequencing was by immunoSEQ multiplex PCR. The sample lists under 70,000 clones, around 86% occurring once. The sample consisted of CD4+ or CD8+ T cells sorted from blood, taken in a trial of the OX40 agonist ivuxolimab. The receptors were gathered from an adult with an advanced solid tumor such as melanoma, head and neck, liver or kidney cancer.

The chain combines TRBV5-1 with TRBJ2-1, with TRBD2 identical over 7 bases. The V and J ends lost 4 bases and 8 bases, in that order; junction bases with no gene match: 9. This CDR3 has 14 residues. The germline V gene has CDR1 SGHRS and CDR2 YFSETQ. The CDR3 protein is CASSTGLNGHEQFF. The CDR3 DNA follows: TGCGCCAGCAGCACGGGACTAAACGGGCATGAGCAGTTCTTC.

This clone was recorded once. The J gene is TRBJ2-7, the V gene TRBV11-1, with D unclear. Germline CDR1 and CDR2: SGHAT and FQDESV (reference sequence). This CDR3 spans 14 amino acids. Between the trimmed V and J ends, which lost 4 bases and 4 bases, there was a span of 14 bases. CDR3 in DNA: TGTGCCAGCAGCTACCGACCACTCCCGTACGAGCAGTACTTC. Protein: CASSYRPLPYEQYF.

The chain joins TRBV6-5 to TRBJ1-2, with D possibly TRBD1 on 6 matching bases. V lost 7 bases and J 4 bases, leaving 16 bases between the germline ends. CDR3 length: 14 residues. Per germline, CDR1 MNHEY and CDR2 SVGAGI. The CDR3 DNA reads as TGTGCCAGCAATCCATTAGGGGGTGCCTATGGCTACACCTTC. This encodes CASNPLGGAYGYTF.

The CDR3 sequence is CASSEGGGADTQYF. In DNA, the CDR3 is TGTGCCAGCAGTGAAGGGGGGGGCGCAGATACGCAGTATTTT. The chain couples TRBV6-1 to TRBJ2-3; D may be TRBD2 (7 bases). Germline CDR1 is MNHNS and CDR2 is SASEGT. This CDR3 has 14 residues. V was pared by 1 base and J by 4 bases, with 9 bases between.

This clone was found a few times. The chain links TRBV5-1 to TRBJ2-2, with unresolved D. Germline values: CDR1 SGHRS, CDR2 YFSETQ. V lost 0 bases, J lost 0 bases, and 3 bases lay in between. This CDR3 is built from 14 residues. CDR3 DNA sequence: TGCGCCAGCAGCTTGGCCTCGAACACCGGGGAGCTGTTTTTT. Translating it yields CASSLASNTGELFF.

This clone has a handful of counts. The chain couples TRBV19 to TRBJ2-1; D unresolved. Germline CDR1 LNHDA, CDR2 SQIVND (reference sequence). The CDR3 has 14 amino acids. V was trimmed by 4 bases and J by 6 bases, leaving 13 bases between them. CDR3 sequence (DNA): TGTGCCAGTAGTAGCCGCCATCCACCCAATGAGCAGTTCTTC. This translates into CASSSRHPPNEQFF.

CDR3 in DNA: TGTGCCAGCAGCAATTCCCCATCGGTCTACGAGCAGTACTTC. As protein: CASSNSPSVYEQYF. The genes are TRBV21-1 and TRBJ2-7; the table assigns TRBD2, which was not confirmed against the DNA. TRBV21-1 represents a pseudogene. The CDR3 loop spans 14 amino acids.

Comments on this clone: The sample contains more than one DNA sequence encoding this CDR3. The chain has TRBV29-1 and TRBJ1-3, with 8 bases aligning to TRBD1. The CDR3 length is 13 residues. With V trimmed by 7 bases and J by 4 bases, 6 bases remained unmatched. Germline V gene lookup returns CDR1 SQVTM and CDR2 ANQGSEA. The CDR3 sequence: CSAGQGAGNTIYF. The CDR3 DNA follows: TGCAGCGCTGGACAGGGAGCCGGAAACACCATATATTTT.

J is TRBJ2-1 and V is TRBV7-9; 7 bases line up with TRBD1. This CDR3 region has 13 residues. The V gene's germline CDR1 is SEHNR and CDR2 FQNEAQ (reference sequence). Trimming took 4 bases from V and 9 from J; bases not matched to a gene: 6. CDR3 region: CASSSIQGSEQFF. The CDR3 coding sequence is TGTGCCAGCAGCTCCATACAGGGGTCTGAGCAGTTCTTC.

This clone was detected only once. This chain joins TRBV30 and TRBJ1-4; TRBD1 is a possible D gene (5 bases). V was trimmed by 1 base and J by 4 bases, leaving 10 bases between them. The CDR3 runs to 14 residues. The germline CDR1 and CDR2 sequences are GTSNPN and SVGIG (reference sequence). The CDR3 spells CAWSEKGSNEKLFF. In DNA form, the CDR3 reads TGTGCCTGGAGTGAGAAGGGGAGTAATGAAAAACTGTTTTTT.

The rearrangement links TRBV2 to TRBJ2-7; a possible D gene is TRBD1 (6 bases). With 2 bases removed from V and 1 base from J, the gap between germline ends came to 6 bases. The CDR3 is 13 amino acids. CDR1 SNHLY and CDR2 FYNNEI come from the germline V gene. The CDR3 loop reads CASSERGSYEQYF. Here the CDR3 DNA reads TGTGCCAGCAGTGAAAGGGGGTCCTACGAGCAGTACTTC.

There are a few counts of this clone. The chain couples TRBV20-1 to TRBJ1-1; D might be TRBD1 (6 bases). V lost 7 bases and J 7 bases, leaving 13 bases between the germline ends. CDR1 is DFQATT, CDR2 SNEGSKA, per germline (reference sequence). The CDR3 runs 11 residues. CDR3: CSVSTGIEAFF. The CDR3 nucleotides are TGCAGTGTATCTACAGGGATTGAAGCTTTCTTT.

V usage is TRBV5-4 and J usage is TRBJ1-2; TRBD1 matches 8 bases. This CDR3 is 15 amino acids long. Trimming removed 0 bases from V and 5 bases from J; junction bases left unmatched: 6. CDR1 SGHNT and CDR2 YYREEE come from the germline V gene (reference sequence). CDR3 nucleotides: TGTGCCAGCAGCTTGGATAACAGGGGGAGTTATGGCTACACCTTC. It translates to CASSLDNRGSYGYTF.

CDR3 residues: CASSLISGPYNEQFF. For the CDR3, the DNA is TGCGCCAGCAGCTTGATTAGCGGGCCATACAATGAGCAGTTCTTC. The rearrangement links TRBV5-1 to TRBJ2-1; 7 bases are shared with TRBD2. The CDR3 contains 15 residues. The junction had 5 bases not matched to a gene; V was cut back by 1 base and J by 4 bases. Per the germline V gene, CDR1 is SGHRS and CDR2 is YFSETQ. The entire variable domain, with the rest obtained from reference TRBV5-1 and TRBJ2-1, is as follows: KAGVTQTPRYLIKTRGQQVTLSCSPISGHRSVSWYQQTPGQGLQFLFEYFSETQRNKGNFPGRFSGRQFSNSRSEMNVSTLELGDSALYLCASSLISGPYNEQFFGPGTRLTVL.

The chain has TRBV28 and TRBJ2-3; D is possibly TRBD2 (5 bases). V was clipped by 10 bases and J by 1 base, with 6 bases between them. CDR1 and CDR2 (germline): MDHEN, SYDVKM. CDR3 length: 11 amino acids. As DNA, the CDR3 is TGTGCCACCGGGGGCACAGATACGCAGTATTTT. Its protein is CATGGTDTQYF. The full variable domain, completed using reference TRBV28 and TRBJ2-3, is DVKVTQSSRYLVKRTGEKVFLECVQDMDHENMFWYRQDPGLGLRLIYFSYDVKMKEKGDIPEGYSVSREKKERFSLILESASTNQTSMYLCATGGTDTQYFGPGTRLTVL.

V and J are TRBV10-3 and TRBJ1-1; D gene ambiguous. CDR3 size: 14 residues. Between the trimmed V and J ends, which lost 4 bases and 5 bases, there was a span of 14 bases. Germline V gives CDR1 ENHRY, CDR2 SYGVKD. CDR3 DNA sequence: TGTGCCATCAGTGTTAATAATTGGGAGACTGAAGCTTTCTTT. It encodes CAISVNNWETEAFF.

The chain has TRBV30 and TRBJ1-1; D is uncertain. CDR1 is GTSNPN and CDR2 is SVGIG in the germline V gene (reference sequence). The CDR3 is 16 residues long. V lost 1 base, J lost 0 bases, and 15 bases lay in between. CDR3 residues: CAWSGKDPTVNTEAFF. The CDR3 coding sequence is TGTGCCTGGAGTGGCAAGGACCCGACGGTGAACACTGAAGCTTTCTTT.

This chain connects TRBV2 to TRBJ1-4; TRBD1 matches at 9 bases. Germline CDR1 and CDR2: SNHLY and FYNNEI. J gave up 3 bases and V 5 bases, and 7 bases lay outside the gene matches. The CDR3 sequence is 16 residues long. CDR3 residues: CASSSDRGIANEKLFF. As DNA, the CDR3 is TGTGCCAGCAGTTCGGACAGGGGAATCGCTAATGAAAAACTGTTTTTT.

This chain joins TRBV11-3 and TRBJ2-3; D ambiguous. Germline V gene sequence: CDR1 SGHNT, CDR2 YENEEA. V was shortened by 5 bases and J by 4 bases, with 10 bases between the two germline ends. The CDR3 is 13 amino acids. The CDR3 here is CASSGTGADTQYF. The DNA of the CDR3 is TGTGCCAGCAGCGGTACGGGCGCAGATACGCAGTATTTT.

The V call is TRBV5-1, the J call TRBJ2-5, with D tentatively TRBD1 (5 bases). This CDR3 comprises 15 residues. The germline gives CDR1 SGHRS, CDR2 YFSETQ. The ends were cut back, 0 bases at V and 5 bases at J, with 14 bases in the middle. The DNA for the CDR3 is TGCGCCAGCAGCTTGGAAGACAGATCTTGGGAGACCCAGTACTTC. Translation: CASSLEDRSWETQYF.

The chain has TRBV30 and TRBJ1-3; TRBD1 matches 7 bases. V lost 2 bases and J lost 2; bases outside the gene matches: 3. The germline gives CDR1 GTSNPN, CDR2 SVGIG (reference sequence). This CDR3 is 14 amino acids long. CDR3 residues: CAWSRQGAGNTIYF. The CDR3 bases are TGTGCCTGGAGTAGGCAGGGGGCTGGAAACACCATATATTTT.

The chain couples TRBV19 to TRBJ1-2; 8 bases agree with TRBD1. There are 15 residues in the CDR3. The V segment lost 6 bases and the J segment 2 bases; nucleotides outside the gene matches: 8. The V gene's germline CDR1 is LNHDA and CDR2 SQIVND (reference sequence). The CDR3 nucleotides are TGTGCCAGTAGCCAGGGGGCGCAAGCCAACTATGGCTACACCTTC. It specifies CASSQGAQANYGYTF.

This chain connects TRBV28 to TRBJ2-6; D remains unclear. The ends were cut back, 9 bases at V and 0 bases at J, with 15 bases in the middle. The CDR3 runs 16 residues. Germline V lookup: CDR1 MDHEN, CDR2 SYDVKM. CDR3 protein: CASTIGPFSGANVLTF. The DNA of the CDR3 is TGTGCCAGTACCATTGGGCCGTTCTCTGGGGCCAACGTCCTGACTTTC.

This clone appeared a single time. The gene calls are TRBV6-1 and TRBJ2-5; TRBD2 aligns across 9 bases. The V gene end was trimmed by 4 bases and the J gene end by 5 bases; junction bases not matched to a gene: 8. In germline, CDR1 is MNHNS, CDR2 SASEGT. The CDR3 contains 15 residues. The DNA for the CDR3 is TGTGCCAGCAGTGTTCAGGGACTAGCATACGAGACCCAGTACTTC. This codes for CASSVQGLAYETQYF.

This clone was seen only once. The chain carries TRBV5-1 and TRBJ2-1, with 12 bases lining up with TRBD2. Trimming at V came to 4 bases and at J to 7 bases, leaving 6 bases not matched to a gene. The CDR3 covers 15 residues. CDR1 is SGHRS, CDR2 YFSETQ, per germline. In DNA form, the CDR3 reads TGCGCCAGCAGCGAGACTAGCGGGAGTGGAAATGAGCAGTTCTTC. This gives the protein CASSETSGSGNEQFF.

The chain recombines TRBV5-1 with TRBJ2-7, with 12 bases that match TRBD1. After removal of 6 bases from V and 7 bases from J, the junction contained 8 bases not matched to a gene. CDR3 length equals 14 residues. Germline assignment: CDR1 SGHRS and CDR2 YFSETQ. CDR3 bases: TGCGCCAGCACCCCGGGACAGGGGGCGAGAGAGCAGTACTTC. Its translation is CASTPGQGAREQYF.

This clone ranks as medium-sized. The CDR3 sequence is CASEGGGTNTEAFF. Written as DNA, the CDR3 is TGTGCCAGCGAGGGGGGGGGTACAAACACTGAAGCTTTCTTT. This chain joins TRBV6-1 and TRBJ1-1; D might be TRBD1 (6 bases). The V gene's germline CDR1 is MNHNS and CDR2 SASEGT. This CDR3 has 14 amino acids. With 8 bases removed from V and 2 bases from J, the gap between germline ends came to 15 bases.

The V and J genes are TRBV2 and TRBJ2-1, with D tentatively TRBD1 (6 bases). The CDR3 is made up of 12 amino acids. The germline CDR1 and CDR2 sequences are SNHLY and FYNNEI. Trimming shortened V by 2 bases and J by 12 bases, and 11 bases separated the two germline ends. CDR3 DNA: TGTGCCAGCAGTGAATTCGGCAGGGGGCAGTTCTTC. It codes for CASSEFGRGQFF.

The rearrangement links TRBV5-6 to TRBJ2-5, with 10 bases that match TRBD1. In germline, CDR1 is SGHDT, CDR2 YYEEEE. Losses at the gene ends were 4 bases for V and 6 bases for J; bases not matched to a gene: 3. This CDR3 has 13 residues. CDR3 residues: CASSQGQGKTQYF. Here the CDR3 DNA reads TGTGCCAGCAGCCAGGGACAGGGGAAGACCCAGTACTTC.

The chain couples TRBV6-6 to TRBJ2-7, with D perhaps TRBD1 (6 bases). The CDR3 loop spans 15 amino acids. The ends were cut back, 5 bases at V and 4 bases at J, with 18 bases in the middle. Germline values: CDR1 MNHNY, CDR2 SVGAGI (reference sequence). The CDR3 DNA reads TGTGCCAGCAGTCAGGACAGCTCGGGGACATACGAGCAGTACTTC. This encodes CASSQDSSGTYEQYF.

The chain carries TRBV5-1 and TRBJ1-4; TRBD1 agrees at 12 bases. J gave up 4 bases and V 5 bases, and 6 bases lay outside the gene matches. CDR1 SGHRS and CDR2 YFSETQ come from the germline V gene. The length of the CDR3 is 16 residues. The chain's CDR3 is CASSRDRGRGNEKLFF. CDR3 bases: TGCGCCAGCAGTCGGGACAGGGGGCGGGGTAATGAAAAACTGTTTTTT.

The chain carries TRBV5-1 and TRBJ1-3; no definite D call. The germline V and J ends were trimmed by 5 bases and 0 bases, with 9 bases remaining between them. The germline CDR1 and CDR2 sequences are SGHRS and YFSETQ. The CDR3 has 14 amino acids. CDR3 protein: CASRRGSSGNTIYF. Written as DNA, the CDR3 is TGCGCCAGCAGACGAGGTTCCTCTGGAAACACCATATATTTT.